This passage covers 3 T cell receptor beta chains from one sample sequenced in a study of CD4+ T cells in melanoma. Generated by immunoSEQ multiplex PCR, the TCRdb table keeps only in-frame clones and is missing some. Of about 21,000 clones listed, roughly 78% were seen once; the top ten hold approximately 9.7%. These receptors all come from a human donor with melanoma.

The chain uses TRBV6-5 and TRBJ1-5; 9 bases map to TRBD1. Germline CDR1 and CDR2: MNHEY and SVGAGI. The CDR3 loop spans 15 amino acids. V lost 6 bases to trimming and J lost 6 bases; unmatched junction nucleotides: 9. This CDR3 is CASSRQGVKGQPQHF. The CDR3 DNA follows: TGTGCCAGCAGCAGACAGGGGGTTAAGGGTCAGCCCCAGCATTTT.

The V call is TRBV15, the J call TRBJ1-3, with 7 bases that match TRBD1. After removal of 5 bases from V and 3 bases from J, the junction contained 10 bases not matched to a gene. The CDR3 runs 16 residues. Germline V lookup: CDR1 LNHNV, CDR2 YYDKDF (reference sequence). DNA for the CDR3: TGTGCCACCAGCGTTATCGACAGGGTAGTTGGAAACACCATATATTTT. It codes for CATSVIDRVVGNTIYF.

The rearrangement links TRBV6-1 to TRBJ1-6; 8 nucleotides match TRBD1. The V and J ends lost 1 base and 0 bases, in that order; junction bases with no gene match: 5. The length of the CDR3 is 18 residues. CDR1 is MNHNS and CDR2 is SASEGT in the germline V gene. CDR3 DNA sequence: TGTGCCAGCAGTGAAGTGTGGACAGGGCTCTCCTATAATTCACCCCTCCACTTT. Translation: CASSEVWTGLSYNSPLHF.